This T cell receptor beta chain was sequenced during a study of blood T cell repertoires in COVID-19. Study summary: T cells, B-cell-depleted T cells, or PBMCs supplied cDNA or gDNA.

In the original processing: Counts of nucleated cells, estimated from reference gene primer amplification, were obtained. Profiled with immunoSEQ multiplex PCR; TCRdb holds only in-frame clones, not every one. Clone size and the V and J calls come from that table; the DNA yielded D and trimming. This table has over 150,000 clones, about 87% appearing once. Deletions cut 2 bases from V and 8 bases from J, with 27 bases between. CDR1 is MNHNS, CDR2 SASEGT, per germline. This CDR3 has 19 amino acids. Sequenced sample: peripheral blood. The V gene is TRBV6-1, the J gene TRBJ2-2; no definite D call. The sequence was obtained from a man aged 55 to 70 with COVID-19, enrolled during active disease. In DNA form, the CDR3 reads TGTGCCAGCAGTGAATTCCCCGCTTATGTTGTCGGAGCTCGGGGGGAGCTGTTTTTT. It specifies CASSEFPAYVVGARGELFF.